Detailed here is one T cell receptor (beta chain). The antigen is not known. The data were taken from a study of blood T cells in healthy people across ages. Study-wide results and limits: A greater number of naive CD4+ cells and higher diversity distinguished long-lived donors from aged donors.

Total RNA amounts of at least 6 micrograms were extracted per sample. With a J-beta primer mix and a sample-barcoded 5' primer, a second PCR ran roughly 6 to 11 cycles. Each cDNA was tagged by a template-switch adaptor containing 12 random nucleotides. One entry per CDR3 protein, called by TCRdb with MiXCR from the 5' RACE reads. The sample includes roughly 500,000 distinct CDR3 sequences, 27% of them seen just once. Per germline, CDR1 DFQATT and CDR2 SNEGSKA (reference sequence). The junction had 9 bases not matched to a gene; V was cut back by 5 bases and J by 5 bases. The CDR3 spans 14 residues. The sequenced sample consisted of blood. The TCR originated in a woman in her 70s in good health. J is TRBJ1-1 and V is TRBV20-1, with 9 bases matching TRBD1. The CDR3 DNA sequence: TGCAGTGCTTCCCTACAGGGGGCGCGGACTGAAGCTTTCTTT. Its translation is CSASLQGARTEAFF.